The text below deals with one TCR beta chain. This entry comes from a study of blood T cell repertoires in COVID-19. Across the study: Nucleic acid was either cDNA or gDNA, and it came from T cells, B-cell-depleted T cells, or PBMCs.

Trimming stripped 5 bases from V and 5 bases from J, with 14 bases between. The CDR3 is made up of 14 amino acids. Germline assignment: CDR1 SSHAT and CDR2 FNYEAQ (reference sequence). How the authors handled the data: Estimated nucleated cell counts came from reference gene primer amplification. Method: immunoSEQ multiplex PCR; TCRdb's copy keeps in-frame clones and lacks some. V and J calls and clone size come straight from that table; D and trimming were deduced from the DNA. The sample records approximately 40,000 clones, roughly 84% being singletons. The specimen was peripheral blood. V gene TRBV7-7 combines with J gene TRBJ2-3, with D unclear. This receptor was taken from a human donor in a cohort sampled during active COVID-19. Here the CDR3 DNA reads TGTGCCAGCAGCCTGGGTTTAACGGGAGATACGCAGTATTTT. It specifies CASSLGLTGDTQYF.